A single sample gave rise to the 9 T cell receptor beta chains below, sequenced in a study of siplizumab effects on memory and regulatory T cells. Clones were sequenced by immunoSEQ multiplex PCR, and TCRdb holds only the in-frame ones, with some missing. The sample has about 91,000 clones, roughly 95% seen once. The sample was naive CD4+ T cells sorted from blood. The origin of the receptors is a human donor in good health.

The gene calls are TRBV5-6 and TRBJ1-1; weak D call: TRBD1 (5 bases). V lost 2 bases and J lost 7, with 9 bases in between. This CDR3 has 12 amino acids. Looked up from germline, CDR1 is SGHDT and CDR2 is YYEEEE. The CDR3 coding sequence is TGTGCCAGCAGCTTAGACAGATATGAAGCTTTCTTT. Translation gives CASSLDRYEAFF. Complete variable domain (other parts from reference TRBV5-6 and TRBJ1-1): DAGVTQSPTHLIKTRGQQVTLRCSPKSGHDTVSWYQQALGQGPQFIFQYYEEEERQRGNFPDRFSGHQFPNYSSELNVNALLLGDSALYLCASSLDRYEAFFGQGTRLTVV.

This chain joins TRBV15 and TRBJ2-1; TRBD1 matches at 7 bases. V dropped 4 bases and J dropped 6; count of bases not matched to a gene: 3. The germline CDR1 and CDR2 sequences are LNHNV and YYDKDF (reference sequence). This CDR3 contains 13 residues. The DNA for the CDR3 is TGTGCCACCAGCAAGGGACAGTCCAATGAGCAGTTCTTC. Translated, it gives CATSKGQSNEQFF.

The rearrangement uses TRBV5-1 and TRBJ2-2; 10 bases fit TRBD2. The CDR3 has 16 residues. Looked up from germline, CDR1 is SGHRS and CDR2 is YFSETQ. Trimming at V came to 6 bases and at J to 5 bases, leaving 10 bases not matched to a gene. This CDR3 is CASTASGGLGTGELFF. The CDR3 DNA reads as TGCGCCAGCACGGCTAGCGGGGGCCTAGGGACCGGGGAGCTGTTTTTT.

V and J are TRBV7-9 and TRBJ2-4; a weak D match, TRBD1 (6 bases). CDR3 length: 16 residues. Germline V gene lookup returns CDR1 SEHNR and CDR2 FQNEAQ (reference sequence). V lost 0 bases, J lost 3 bases, and 12 bases lay in between. The DNA for the CDR3 is TGTGCCAGCAGCTTAGCCCGACAGGTGGGCAAAAACATTCAGTACTTC. Protein: CASSLARQVGKNIQYF.

The rearrangement joins TRBV5-1 to TRBJ2-3; tentatively, D is TRBD2 (5 bases). CDR1 and CDR2 from the germline V gene are SGHRS and YFSETQ. The CDR3 covers 14 residues. V dropped 4 bases and J dropped 2 bases, with 11 bases sitting between them. CDR3 region: CASSGGLNTDTQYF. CDR3 nucleotides: TGCGCCAGCAGCGGTGGACTGAACACAGATACGCAGTATTTT.

The J gene is TRBJ1-6, the V gene TRBV7-3; D gene ambiguous. CDR1 is SGHTA and CDR2 is FQGTGA in the germline V gene. This CDR3 is 16 amino acids long. Trimming left V 5 bases short and J 4 bases short, with 15 bases between. The CDR3 sequence: CASSQTDRIYNSPLHF. The DNA for the CDR3 is TGTGCCAGCAGCCAGACGGATAGGATTTATAATTCACCCCTCCACTTT. Based on the CDR3 plus reference TRBV7-3 and TRBJ1-6, the full variable domain is GAGVSQTPSNKVTEKGKYVELRCDPISGHTALYWYRQSLGQGPEFLIYFQGTGAADDSGLPNDRFFAVRPEGSVSTLKIQRTERGDSAVYLCASSQTDRIYNSPLHFGNGTRLTVT.

The chain couples TRBV6-6 to TRBJ2-7, with 7 bases that match TRBD1. J lost 0 bases, V lost 4 bases, and 6 bases had no gene match. The CDR3 totals 15 residues. Germline assignment: CDR1 MNHNY and CDR2 SVGAGI (reference sequence). The chain's CDR3 is CASSSRGPISYEQYF. The CDR3 DNA reads as TGTGCCAGCAGTTCGAGGGGGCCGATCTCCTACGAGCAGTACTTC.

The V call is TRBV5-1, the J call TRBJ2-3, with D possibly called TRBD1 or TRBD2 (6 bases each). V gave up 2 bases and J gave up 5 bases, with 12 bases separating them. The V gene's germline CDR1 is SGHRS and CDR2 YFSETQ. This CDR3 is built from 14 residues. The CDR3 region is CASSFLGGQDTQYF. CDR3 DNA: TGCGCCAGCAGCTTCCTAGGGGGGCAAGATACGCAGTATTTT.

This clone has only one observation. The chain carries TRBV18 and TRBJ2-1; D gene uncertain. The CDR3 covers 13 residues. Germline V gene lookup returns CDR1 KGHSH and CDR2 LQKENI. The ends were cut back, 4 bases at V and 6 bases at J, with 10 bases in the middle. The CDR3 region has the DNA TGTGCCAGCTCACGCCAACCGGGCAATGAGCAGTTCTTC. Encoded protein: CASSRQPGNEQFF.